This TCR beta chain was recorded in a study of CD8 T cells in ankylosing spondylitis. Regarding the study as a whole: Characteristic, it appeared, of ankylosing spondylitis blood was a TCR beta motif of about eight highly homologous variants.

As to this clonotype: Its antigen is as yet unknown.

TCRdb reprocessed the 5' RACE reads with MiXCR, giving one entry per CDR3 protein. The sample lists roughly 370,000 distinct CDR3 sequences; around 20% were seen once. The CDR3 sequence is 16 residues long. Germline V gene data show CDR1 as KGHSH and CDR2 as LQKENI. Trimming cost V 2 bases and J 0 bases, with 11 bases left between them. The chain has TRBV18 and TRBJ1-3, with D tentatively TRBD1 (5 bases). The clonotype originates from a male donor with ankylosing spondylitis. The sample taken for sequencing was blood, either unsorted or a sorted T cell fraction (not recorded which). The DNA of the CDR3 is TGTGCCAGCTCACCAACGGACACAAGCTCTGGAAACACCATATATTTT. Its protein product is CASSPTDTSSGNTIYF. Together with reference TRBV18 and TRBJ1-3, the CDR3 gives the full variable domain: NAGVMQNPRHLVRRRGQEARLRCSPMKGHSHVYWYRQLPEEGLKFMVYLQKENIIDESGMPKERFSAEFPKEGPSILRIQQVVRGDSAAYFCASSPTDTSSGNTIYFGEGSWLTVV.